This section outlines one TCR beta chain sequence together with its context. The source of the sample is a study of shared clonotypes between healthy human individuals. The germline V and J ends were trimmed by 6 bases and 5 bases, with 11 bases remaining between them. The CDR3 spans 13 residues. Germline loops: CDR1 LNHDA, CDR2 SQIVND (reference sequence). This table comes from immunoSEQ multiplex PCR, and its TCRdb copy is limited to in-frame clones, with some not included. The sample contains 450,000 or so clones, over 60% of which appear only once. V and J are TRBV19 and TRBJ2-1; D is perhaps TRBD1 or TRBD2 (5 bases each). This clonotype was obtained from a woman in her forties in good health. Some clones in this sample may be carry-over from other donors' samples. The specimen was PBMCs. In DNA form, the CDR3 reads TGTGCCAGTAGGAGTGAGGGACACAATGAGCAGTTCTTC. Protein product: CASRSEGHNEQFF.